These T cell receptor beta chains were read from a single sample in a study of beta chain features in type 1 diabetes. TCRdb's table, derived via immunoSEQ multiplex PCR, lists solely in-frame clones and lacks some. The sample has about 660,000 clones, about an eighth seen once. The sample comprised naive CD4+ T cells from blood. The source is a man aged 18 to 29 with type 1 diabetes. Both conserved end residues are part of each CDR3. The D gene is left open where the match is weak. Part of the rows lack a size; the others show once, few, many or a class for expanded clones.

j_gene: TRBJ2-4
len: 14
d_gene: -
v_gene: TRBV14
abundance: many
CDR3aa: CASSQARTAGIQYF
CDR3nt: TGTGCCAGCAGCCAGGCGCGGACAGCCGGCATTCAGTACTTC

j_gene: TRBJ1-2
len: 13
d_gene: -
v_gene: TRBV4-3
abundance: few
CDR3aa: CASSQDRRDGYTF
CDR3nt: TGCGCCAGCAGCCAAGATAGGCGGGATGGCTACACCTTC

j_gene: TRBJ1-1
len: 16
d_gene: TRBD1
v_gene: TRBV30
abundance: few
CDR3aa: CAWRAGTGTNGPGPFF
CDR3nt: TGTGCCTGGAGAGCCGGGACAGGGACAAACGGGCCTGGGCCTTTCTTT

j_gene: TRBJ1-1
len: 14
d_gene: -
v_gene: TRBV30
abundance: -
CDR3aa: CAWSVLTDATEAFF
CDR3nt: TGTGCCTGGAGTGTACTTACCGACGCCACTGAAGCTTTCTTT

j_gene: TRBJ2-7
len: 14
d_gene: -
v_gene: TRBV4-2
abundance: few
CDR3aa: CASSQERNIYEQYF
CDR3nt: TGTGCCAGCAGCCAAGAGCGGAACATCTACGAGCAGTACTTC

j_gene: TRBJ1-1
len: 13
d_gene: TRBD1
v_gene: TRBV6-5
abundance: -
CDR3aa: CASSWDRDTEAFF
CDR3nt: TGTGCCAGCAGTTGGGACAGGGACACTGAAGCTTTCTTT

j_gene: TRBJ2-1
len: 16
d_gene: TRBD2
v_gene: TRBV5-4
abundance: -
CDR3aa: CASSLGLAGGINEQFF
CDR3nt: TGTGCCAGCAGCTTGGGACTAGCGGGAGGCATCAATGAGCAGTTCTTC

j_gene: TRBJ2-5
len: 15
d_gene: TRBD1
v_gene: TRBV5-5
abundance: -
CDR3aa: CASSLGGRARETQYF
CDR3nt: TGTGCCAGCAGCTTAGGGGGCCGGGCAAGAGAGACCCAGTACTTC

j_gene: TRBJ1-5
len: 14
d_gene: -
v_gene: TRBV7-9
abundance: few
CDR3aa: CASSLGTRLSAQHF
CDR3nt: TGTGCCAGCAGCTTAGGGACTCGTTTGTCAGCCCAGCATTTT

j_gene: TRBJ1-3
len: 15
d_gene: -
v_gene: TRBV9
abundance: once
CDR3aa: CASSVALGSGNTIYF
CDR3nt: TGTGCCAGCAGCGTAGCTCTCGGATCTGGAAACACCATATATTTT

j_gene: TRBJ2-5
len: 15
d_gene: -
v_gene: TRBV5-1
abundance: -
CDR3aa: CASSLRSGVVETQYF
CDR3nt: TGCGCCAGCAGCTTAAGGAGTGGGGTGGTTGAGACCCAGTACTTC

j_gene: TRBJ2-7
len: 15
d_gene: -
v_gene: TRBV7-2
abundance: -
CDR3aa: CASSFRQEHTYEQYF
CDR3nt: TGTGCCAGCAGCTTTCGACAGGAGCACACCTACGAGCAGTACTTC

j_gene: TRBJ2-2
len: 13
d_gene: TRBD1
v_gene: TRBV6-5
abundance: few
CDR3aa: CASRQPGGRELFF
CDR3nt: TGTGCCAGCCGACAACCAGGGGGCCGGGAGCTGTTTTTT

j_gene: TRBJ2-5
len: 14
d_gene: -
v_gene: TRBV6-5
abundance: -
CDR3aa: CASRVGVRQETQYF
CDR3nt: TGTGCCAGCAGAGTCGGAGTACGCCAAGAGACCCAGTACTTC

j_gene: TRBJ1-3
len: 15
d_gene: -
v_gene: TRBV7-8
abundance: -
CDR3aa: CASSLTGSKGNTIYF
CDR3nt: TGTGCCAGCAGCTTAACGGGCTCTAAGGGAAACACCATATATTTT

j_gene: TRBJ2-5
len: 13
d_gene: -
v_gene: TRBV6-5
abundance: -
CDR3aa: CASGSGHPQTQYF
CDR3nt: TGTGCCAGCGGGTCGGGACATCCCCAGACCCAGTACTTC

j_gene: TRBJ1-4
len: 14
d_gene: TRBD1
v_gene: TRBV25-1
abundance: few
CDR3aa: CARTGGGGAGKLFF
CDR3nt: TGTGCCAGGACAGGGGGCGGGGGCGCTGGAAAACTGTTTTTT

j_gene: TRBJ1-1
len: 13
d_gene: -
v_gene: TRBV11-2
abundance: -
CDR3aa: CASSLVGGTEAFF
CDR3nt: TGTGCCAGCAGCTTGGTAGGGGGGACTGAAGCTTTCTTT

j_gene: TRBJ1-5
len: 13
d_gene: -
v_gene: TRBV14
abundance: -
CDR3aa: CASSQAGNQPQHF
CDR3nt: TGTGCCAGCAGCCAAGCGGGGAATCAGCCCCAGCATTTT

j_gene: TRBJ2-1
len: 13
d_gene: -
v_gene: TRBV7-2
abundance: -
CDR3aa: CASSLTEYNEQFF
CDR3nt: TGTGCCAGCAGCTTGACCGAGTACAATGAGCAGTTCTTC

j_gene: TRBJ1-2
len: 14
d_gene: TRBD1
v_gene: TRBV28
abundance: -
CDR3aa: CATPATGQDYGYTF
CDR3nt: TGTGCCACCCCCGCGACAGGGCAGGACTATGGCTACACCTTC

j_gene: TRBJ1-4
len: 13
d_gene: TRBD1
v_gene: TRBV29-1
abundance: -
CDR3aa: CSAGQAQNEKLFF
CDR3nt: TGCAGCGCCGGACAGGCCCAAAATGAAAAACTGTTTTTT

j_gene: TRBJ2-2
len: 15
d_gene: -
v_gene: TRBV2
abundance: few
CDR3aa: CASSVEGRATGELFF
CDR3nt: TGTGCCAGCAGTGTTGAGGGGCGGGCCACCGGGGAGCTGTTTTTT

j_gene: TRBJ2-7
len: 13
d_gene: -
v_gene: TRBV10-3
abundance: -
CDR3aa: CAISRQETYEQYF
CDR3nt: TGTGCCATCAGTAGACAGGAGACCTACGAGCAGTACTTC

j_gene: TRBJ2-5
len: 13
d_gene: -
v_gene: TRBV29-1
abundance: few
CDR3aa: CSSSRTRAETQYF
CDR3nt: TGCAGCTCCTCGCGGACCCGCGCGGAGACCCAGTACTTC

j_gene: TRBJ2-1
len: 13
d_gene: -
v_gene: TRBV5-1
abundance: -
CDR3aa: CASSPEQANEQFF
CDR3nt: TGCGCCAGCAGCCCCGAGCAGGCCAATGAGCAGTTCTTC

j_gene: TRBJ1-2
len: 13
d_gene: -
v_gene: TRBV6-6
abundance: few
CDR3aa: CASSYDRPPGYTF
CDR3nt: TGTGCCAGCAGTTACGACAGGCCTCCGGGCTACACCTTC

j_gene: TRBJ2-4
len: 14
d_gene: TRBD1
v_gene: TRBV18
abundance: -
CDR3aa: CASSPGTGLNIQYF
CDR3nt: TGTGCCAGCTCACCAGGGACAGGGTTAAACATTCAGTACTTC

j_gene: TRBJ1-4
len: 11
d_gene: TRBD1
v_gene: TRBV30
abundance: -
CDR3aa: CAWDRGRELFF
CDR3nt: TGTGCCTGGGACAGGGGGCGAGAACTGTTTTTT

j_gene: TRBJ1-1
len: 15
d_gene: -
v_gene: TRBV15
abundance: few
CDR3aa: CATSRGGQVNTEAFF
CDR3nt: TGTGCCACCAGCAGAGGTGGTCAGGTGAACACTGAAGCTTTCTTT

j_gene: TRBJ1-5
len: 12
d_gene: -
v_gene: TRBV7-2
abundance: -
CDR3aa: CASSPRTGPQHF
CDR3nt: TGTGCCAGCAGCCCCAGAACGGGGCCCCAGCATTTT

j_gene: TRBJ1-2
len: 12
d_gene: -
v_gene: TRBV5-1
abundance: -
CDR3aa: CASSLAEYGYTF
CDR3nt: TGCGCCAGCAGCTTGGCCGAATATGGCTACACCTTC

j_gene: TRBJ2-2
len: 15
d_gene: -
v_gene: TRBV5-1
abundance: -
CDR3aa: CASSLGPSRTGELFF
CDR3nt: TGCGCCAGCAGCCTCGGACCTTCCCGCACCGGGGAGCTGTTTTTT

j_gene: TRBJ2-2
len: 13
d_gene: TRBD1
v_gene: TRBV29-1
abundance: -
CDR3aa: CSVKTGPDGELFF
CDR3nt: TGCAGCGTAAAGACAGGGCCTGACGGGGAGCTGTTTTTT

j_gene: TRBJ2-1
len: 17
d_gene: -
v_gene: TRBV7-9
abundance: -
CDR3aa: CASSLKERLTSYNEQFF
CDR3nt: TGTGCCAGCAGCTTAAAAGAGAGACTTACCTCCTACAATGAGCAGTTCTTC

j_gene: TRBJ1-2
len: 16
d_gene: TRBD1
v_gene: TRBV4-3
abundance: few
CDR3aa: CASSSRTGPANYGYTF
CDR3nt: TGCGCCAGCAGCTCCCGGACAGGGCCAGCTAACTATGGCTACACCTTC

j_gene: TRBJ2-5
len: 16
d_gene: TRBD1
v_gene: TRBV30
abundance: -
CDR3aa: CAWSAIGTGLQEPQYF
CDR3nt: TGTGCCTGGAGTGCGATTGGGACAGGGCTCCAAGAGCCCCAGTACTTC

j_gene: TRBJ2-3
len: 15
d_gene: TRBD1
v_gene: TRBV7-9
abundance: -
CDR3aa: CASSFAGQGADTQYF
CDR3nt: TGTGCCAGCAGCTTCGCGGGACAGGGGGCAGATACGCAGTATTTT

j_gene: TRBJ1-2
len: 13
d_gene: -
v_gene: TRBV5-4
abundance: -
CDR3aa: CASSRDGLSGYTF
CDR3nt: TGTGCCAGCAGCCGGGACGGCCTCTCTGGCTACACCTTC

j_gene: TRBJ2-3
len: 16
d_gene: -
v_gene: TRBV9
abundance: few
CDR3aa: CASSSTSYYRTDTQYF
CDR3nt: TGTGCCAGCAGCTCCACTTCTTATTATCGCACAGATACGCAGTATTTT

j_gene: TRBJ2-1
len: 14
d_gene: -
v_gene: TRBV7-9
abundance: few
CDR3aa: CASSLDGQTNEQFF
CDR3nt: TGTGCCAGCAGCTTAGATGGGCAGACCAATGAGCAGTTCTTC

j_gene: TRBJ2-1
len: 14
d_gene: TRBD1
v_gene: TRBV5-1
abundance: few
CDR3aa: CASTPGQSYNEQFF
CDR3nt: TGCGCCAGCACCCCGGGACAGTCCTACAATGAGCAGTTCTTC

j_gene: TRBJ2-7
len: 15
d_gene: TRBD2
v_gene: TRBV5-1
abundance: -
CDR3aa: CASSLGLAGGDEQYF
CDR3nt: TGCGCCAGCAGCTTGGGTCTAGCGGGAGGAGACGAGCAGTACTTC

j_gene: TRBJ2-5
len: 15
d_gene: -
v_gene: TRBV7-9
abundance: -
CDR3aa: CASSFSRDKQETQYF
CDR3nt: TGTGCCAGCAGCTTCTCGCGAGACAAACAAGAGACCCAGTACTTC

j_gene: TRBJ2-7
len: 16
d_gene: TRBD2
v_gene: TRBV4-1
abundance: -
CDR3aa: CASSLWTSGVFYEQYF
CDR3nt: TGCGCCAGCAGCCTCTGGACTAGCGGGGTCTTCTACGAGCAGTACTTC

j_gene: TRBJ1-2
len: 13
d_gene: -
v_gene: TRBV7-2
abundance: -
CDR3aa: CASSPGGPYGYTF
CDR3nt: TGTGCCAGCAGCCCTGGGGGACCCTATGGCTACACCTTC

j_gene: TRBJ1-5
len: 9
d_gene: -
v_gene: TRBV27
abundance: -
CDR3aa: CASDQPQHF
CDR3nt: TGTGCCAGCGATCAGCCCCAGCATTTT

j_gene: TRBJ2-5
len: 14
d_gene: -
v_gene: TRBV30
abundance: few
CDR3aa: CARTEQGFQETQYF
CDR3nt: TGTGCCCGCACTGAACAGGGATTCCAAGAGACCCAGTACTTC

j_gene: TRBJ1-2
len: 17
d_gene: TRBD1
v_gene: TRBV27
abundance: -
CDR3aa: CASTTNRGRLNLDGYTF
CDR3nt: TGTGCCAGCACCACCAACAGGGGGCGCTTGAATTTAGATGGCTACACCTTC

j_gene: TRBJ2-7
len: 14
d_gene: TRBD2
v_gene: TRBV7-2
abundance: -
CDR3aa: CASSFFGTNLEQYF
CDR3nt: TGTGCCAGCAGCTTTTTCGGGACTAACCTCGAGCAGTACTTC

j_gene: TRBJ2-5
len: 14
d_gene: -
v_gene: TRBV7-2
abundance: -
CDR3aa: CASSSQGWQETQYF
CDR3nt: TGTGCCAGCAGCTCGCAGGGCTGGCAAGAGACCCAGTACTTC

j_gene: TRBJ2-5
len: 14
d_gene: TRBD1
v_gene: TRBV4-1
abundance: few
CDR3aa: CASSVGQGEETQYF
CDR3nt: TGCGCCAGCAGCGTTGGACAGGGCGAAGAGACCCAGTACTTC

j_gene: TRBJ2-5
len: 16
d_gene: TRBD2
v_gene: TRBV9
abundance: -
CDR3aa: CASSVATSGRGETQYF
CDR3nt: TGTGCCAGCAGCGTAGCTACTAGCGGGAGAGGAGAGACCCAGTACTTC

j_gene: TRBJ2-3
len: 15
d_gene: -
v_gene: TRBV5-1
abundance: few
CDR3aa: CASSLVLGNTDTQYF
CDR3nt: TGCGCCAGCAGCTTGGTTCTAGGGAACACAGATACGCAGTATTTT

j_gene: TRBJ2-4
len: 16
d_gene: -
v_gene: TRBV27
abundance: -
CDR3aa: CASSRSARLAKNIQYF
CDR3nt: TGTGCCAGCAGTCGCTCGGCGCGGTTAGCCAAAAACATTCAGTACTTC